The next 7 T cell receptor beta chains were all read from a single sample in a study of vaccination effects on CD4 cells after COVID-19. The protocol was immunoSEQ multiplex PCR, while the TCRdb copy is restricted to in-frame clones and leaves out a portion. Among over 55,000 clones listed, approximately 71% were seen once. Their target antigens are unknown. Antigen-specific CD4+ T cell clonotypes were called by their expansion after viral peptide-pool culture in ViraFEST. Culture proceeded for 9 to 11 days, and CD4+ T cells were then isolated. The study found no prior SARS-CoV-2 infection in the vaccine recipients, who tested negative for nucleocapsid antibodies. The sample in question was CD4+ T cells from PBMCs cultured with HCoV-OC43 spike peptides, obtained before COVID-19 vaccination. Sample subset: HCoV-OC43 spike overlapping peptide pool stimulation. The receptors derive from a human donor who received a COVID-19 vaccine.

V gene TRBV7-9 combines with J gene TRBJ1-4; no reliable D call. This CDR3 is 14 amino acids long. From germline, CDR1 is SEHNR and CDR2 FQNEAQ (reference sequence). Trimming stripped 0 bases from V and 8 bases from J, with 10 bases between. The CDR3 coding sequence is TGTGCCAGCAGCTTAGCCCCGCCACGGGAAAAACTGTTTTTT. Translation gives CASSLAPPREKLFF.

In DNA, the CDR3 is TGCGCCAGCAGCTCGACCGGGACAGGGGGCGACGAGCAGTACGTC. Protein sequence: CASSSTGTGGDEQYV. The chain has TRBV5-1 and TRBJ2-7; 12 bases are a match to TRBD1. V gave up 3 bases and J gave up 5 bases; unmatched junction bases: 6. This CDR3 region has 15 residues. Germline values: CDR1 SGHRS, CDR2 YFSETQ.

There are a few counts of this clone. The chain joins TRBV9 to TRBJ1-1; no clear D gene. CDR3 size: 13 residues. V was shortened by 3 bases and J by 5 bases, with 11 bases between the two germline ends. Germline V gene lookup returns CDR1 SGDLS and CDR2 YYNGEE. In DNA, the CDR3 is TGTGCCAGCAGCGCCGTGGGGTCAACTGAAGCTTTCTTT. Encoded protein: CASSAVGSTEAFF. Variable domain in full (rest from reference TRBV9 and TRBJ1-1): DSGVTQTPKHLITATGQRVTLRCSPRSGDLSVYWYQQSLDQGLQFLIQYYNGEERAKGNILERFSAQQFPDLHSELNLSSLELGDSALYFCASSAVGSTEAFFGQGTRLTVV.

The chain recombines TRBV2 with TRBJ1-6, with D possibly matching TRBD1 (6 bases). CDR3 length: 13 residues. Trimming removed 10 bases from V and 7 bases from J, with 14 bases in between. CDR1 is SNHLY, CDR2 FYNNEI, per germline. The CDR3 sequence is CAKHRDTNSPLHF. CDR3 nucleotides: TGTGCCAAACACCGGGACACGAATTCACCCCTCCACTTT.

V and J are TRBV2 and TRBJ2-7; D assignment may be TRBD1 or TRBD2 (6 bases each). Germline assignment: CDR1 SNHLY and CDR2 FYNNEI. This CDR3 has 15 residues. V lost 0 bases, J lost 3 bases, and 12 bases lay in between. CDR3 bases: TGTGCCAGCAGTGAAGCTGGGGGGCTGTACTACGAGCAGTACGTC. Its translation: CASSEAGGLYYEQYV.

The rearrangement uses TRBV2 and TRBJ2-1; 9 bases match TRBD2. Germline V gene lookup returns CDR1 SNHLY and CDR2 FYNNEI. After removal of 4 bases from V and 8 bases from J, the junction contained 6 bases not matched to a gene. The CDR3 spans 14 residues. Here the CDR3 reads CASSVAGGWDEQFF. As DNA, the CDR3 is TGTGCCAGCAGTGTCGCGGGGGGGTGGGATGAGCAGTTCTTC.

The V and J genes are TRBV6-2 or TRBV6-3 and TRBJ1-5; 9 positions match TRBD1. The CDR3 runs 15 residues. V was clipped by 5 bases and J by 7 bases; unmatched bases: 9. The germline gives CDR1 MNHEY, CDR2 SVGEGT. The CDR3 protein is CASSSRGQGSQPQHF. The DNA for the CDR3 is TGTGCCAGCAGTAGCCGGGGACAGGGATCACAGCCCCAGCATTTT.